This entry is about one TCR beta chain. The data were obtained in a study of T cell responses to AZD1222 COVID-19 vaccine. The repertoire was sequenced with immunoSEQ multiplex PCR; TCRdb's copy has only in-frame clones and lacks some. The table has 90,000 to 120,000 clones, 85% to 95% seen once. Deletions cut 0 bases from V and 3 bases from J, with 12 bases between. The CDR3 covers 15 residues. CDR1 SGHRS and CDR2 YFSETQ come from the germline V gene. The sequencing here drew on peripheral blood, taken 28 days after the second AZD1222 dose. The receptor comes from an adult who received the AZD1222 COVID-19 vaccine. The chain has TRBV5-1 and TRBJ1-2; maybe TRBD1 (6 bases). The CDR3 region is CASSLGLYRDYGYTF. In nucleotides, the CDR3 is TGCGCCAGCAGCTTGGGTCTTTACAGGGACTATGGCTACACCTTC.